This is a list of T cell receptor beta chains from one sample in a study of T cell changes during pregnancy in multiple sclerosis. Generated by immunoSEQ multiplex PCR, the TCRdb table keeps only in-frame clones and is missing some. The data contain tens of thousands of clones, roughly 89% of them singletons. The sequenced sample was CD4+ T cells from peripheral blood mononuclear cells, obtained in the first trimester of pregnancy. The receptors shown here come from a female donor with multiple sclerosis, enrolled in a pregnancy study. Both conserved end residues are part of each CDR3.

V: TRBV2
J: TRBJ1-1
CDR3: CASSGDTEAFF

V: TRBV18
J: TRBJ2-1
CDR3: CASSVLAGENEQFF

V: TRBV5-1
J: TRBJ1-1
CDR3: CASSLALGGNTEAFF

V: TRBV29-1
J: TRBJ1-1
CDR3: CSVVGGDRRNTEAFF

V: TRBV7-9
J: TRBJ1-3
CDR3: CASSPSGNTIYF

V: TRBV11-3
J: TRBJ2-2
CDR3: CASSLYAGVASGELFF

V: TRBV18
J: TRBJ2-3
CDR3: CASSPRGVGLAGRPSTDTQYF

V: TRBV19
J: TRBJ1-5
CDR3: CASSIEGGQPQHF

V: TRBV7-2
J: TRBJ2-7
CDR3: CASSLAGTGHLGGSYEQYF

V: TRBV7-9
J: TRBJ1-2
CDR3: CASSIGQGYGYTF

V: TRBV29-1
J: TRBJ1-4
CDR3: CSAGTGGLGDEKLFF

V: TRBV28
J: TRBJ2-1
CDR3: CASTPSGTSSLPPNEQFF

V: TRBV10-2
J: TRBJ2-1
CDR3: CASSEFKGTSGSRYNEQFF

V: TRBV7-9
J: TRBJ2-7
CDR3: CASSLRAETYEQYF

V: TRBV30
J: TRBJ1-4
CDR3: CAGTGGLNEKLFF

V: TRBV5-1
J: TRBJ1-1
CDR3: CASSLLPIDMNTEAFF

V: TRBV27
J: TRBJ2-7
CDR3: CASSQGVASYEQYF

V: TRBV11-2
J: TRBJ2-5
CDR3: CASSLSGPGQGARETQYF

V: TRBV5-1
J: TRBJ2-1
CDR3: CASRGQGIGDEQFF

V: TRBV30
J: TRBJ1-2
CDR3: CAWTGGGPYGYTF

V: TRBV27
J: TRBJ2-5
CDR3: CASSTSRQNQETQYF

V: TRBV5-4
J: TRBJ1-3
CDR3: CASSRDSDSGNTIYF

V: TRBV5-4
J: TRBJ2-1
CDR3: CASSPGQGSYNEQFF

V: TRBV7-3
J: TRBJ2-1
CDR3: CASSPGGGGRALSTYNEQFF

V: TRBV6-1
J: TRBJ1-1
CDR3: CASRGTGWNTEAFF

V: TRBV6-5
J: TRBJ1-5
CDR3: CASSEPPTGQPQHF

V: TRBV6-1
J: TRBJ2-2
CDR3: CASSEMTGVTGELFF

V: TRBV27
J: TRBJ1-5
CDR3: CASSLLGVDNQPQHF

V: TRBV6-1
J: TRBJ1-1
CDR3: CATRTGAAFF

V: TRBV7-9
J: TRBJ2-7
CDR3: CASSARTDSYEQYF

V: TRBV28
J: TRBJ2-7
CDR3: CASRTDRDNEQYF

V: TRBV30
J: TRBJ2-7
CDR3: CAWTSGFHSYEQYF

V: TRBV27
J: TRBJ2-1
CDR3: CASSPGQGHKNEQFF

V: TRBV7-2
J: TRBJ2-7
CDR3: CASSLTLASGKRYEQYF

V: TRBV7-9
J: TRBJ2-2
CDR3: CASSGQGTYTGELFF

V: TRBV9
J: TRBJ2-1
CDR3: CASSDSGGLAGRNEQFF

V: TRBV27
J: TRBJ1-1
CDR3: CASSIRSRGETEAFF

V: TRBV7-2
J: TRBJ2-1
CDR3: CASSGSSGVGHEQFF

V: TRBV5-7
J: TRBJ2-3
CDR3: CASSLLSSGYESSTDTQYF

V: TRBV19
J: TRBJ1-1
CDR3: CASSMGGGAEAFF

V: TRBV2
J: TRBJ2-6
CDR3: CASSVSSGVSSGANVLTF

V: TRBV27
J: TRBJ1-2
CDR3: CASSLSGNFDGYTF

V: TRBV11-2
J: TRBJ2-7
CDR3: CASSLGLRDREPYEQYF

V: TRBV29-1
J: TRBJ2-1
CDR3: CSVARGAVSYNEQFF

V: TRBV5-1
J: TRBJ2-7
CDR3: CASSLGLAGKYEQYF

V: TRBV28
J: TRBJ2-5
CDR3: CASSPGGGETQYF

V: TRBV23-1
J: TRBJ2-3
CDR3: CASSRNQAEILWQYF